This T cell receptor beta chain was identified in a study of blood T cell repertoires in COVID-19. Background on the study: Acute and convalescent COVID-19 specimens originated in the United States, Italy and Spain. The cDNA or gDNA used as material had been derived from T cells, B-cell-depleted T cells, or PBMCs.

J gave up 3 bases and V 1 base, and 5 bases lay outside the gene matches. The germline gives CDR1 MDHEN, CDR2 SYDVKM. CDR3 length: 16 amino acids. The authors' processing: Quantification of nucleated cells was approximated via reference gene primer amplification. TCRdb keeps only in-frame clones here, not all; method: immunoSEQ multiplex PCR. V and J calls and clone size come straight from that table; D and trimming were deduced from the DNA. The table shows about 190,000 clones, with around 90% occurring only once. The chain carries TRBV28 and TRBJ2-2, with TRBD2 identical over 7 bases. The sequenced material came from peripheral blood. The receptor comes from a middle-aged man with acute or convalescent COVID-19. As DNA, the CDR3 is TGTGCCAGCAGTTTATCCTGGGGAGGGTACACCGGGGAGCTGTTTTTT. Translated, it gives CASSLSWGGYTGELFF.